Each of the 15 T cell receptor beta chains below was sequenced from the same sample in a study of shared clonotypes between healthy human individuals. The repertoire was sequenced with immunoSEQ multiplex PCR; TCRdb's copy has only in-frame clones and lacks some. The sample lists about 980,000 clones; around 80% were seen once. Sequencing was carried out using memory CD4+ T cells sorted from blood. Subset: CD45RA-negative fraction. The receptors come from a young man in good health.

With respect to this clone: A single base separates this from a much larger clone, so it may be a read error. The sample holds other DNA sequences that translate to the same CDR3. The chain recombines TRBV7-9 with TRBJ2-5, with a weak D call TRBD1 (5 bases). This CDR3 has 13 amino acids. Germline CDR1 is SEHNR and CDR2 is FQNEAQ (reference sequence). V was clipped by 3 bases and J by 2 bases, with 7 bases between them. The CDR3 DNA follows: TGTGCCAGCAGCTTGGGGCAGCAAGAGACCCAGTACTTC. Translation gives CASSLGQQETQYF.

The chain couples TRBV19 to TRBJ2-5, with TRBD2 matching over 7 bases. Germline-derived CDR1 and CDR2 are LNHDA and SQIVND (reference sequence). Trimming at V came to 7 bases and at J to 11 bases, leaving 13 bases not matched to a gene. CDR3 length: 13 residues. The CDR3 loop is CASTPTFGGTQYF. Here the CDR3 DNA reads TGTGCCAGTACCCCGACTTTCGGGGGGACTCAGTACTTC.

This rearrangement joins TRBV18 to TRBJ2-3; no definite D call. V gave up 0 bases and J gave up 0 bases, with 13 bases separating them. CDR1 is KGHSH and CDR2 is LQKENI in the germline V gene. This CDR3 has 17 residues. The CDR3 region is CASSPPISIASTDTQYF. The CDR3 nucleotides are TGTGCCAGCTCACCACCGATCTCCATCGCAAGCACAGATACGCAGTATTTT.

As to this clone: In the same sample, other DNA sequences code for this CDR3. The CDR3, as DNA: TGCGCCAGCAGCTTGGGGGGCCCGACAGATACGCAGTATTTT. It specifies CASSLGGPTDTQYF. The chain links TRBV5-1 to TRBJ2-3; possible D gene TRBD1, 5 bases. Trimming left V 0 bases short and J 3 bases short, with 8 bases between. CDR1 is SGHRS, CDR2 YFSETQ, per germline. CDR3 length: 14 residues.

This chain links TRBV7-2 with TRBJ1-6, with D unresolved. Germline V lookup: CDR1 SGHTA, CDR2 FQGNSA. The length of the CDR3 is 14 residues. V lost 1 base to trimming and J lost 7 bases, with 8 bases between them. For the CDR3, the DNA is TGTGCCAGCAGCTTAGTAGAAGGGAATTCACCCCTCCACTTT. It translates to CASSLVEGNSPLHF.

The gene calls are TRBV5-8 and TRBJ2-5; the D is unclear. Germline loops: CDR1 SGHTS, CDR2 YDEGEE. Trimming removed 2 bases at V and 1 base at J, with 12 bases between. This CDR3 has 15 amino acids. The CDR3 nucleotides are TGTGCCAGCAGCTTAGGGCGGCTACTCCAAGAGACCCAGTACTTC. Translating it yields CASSLGRLLQETQYF. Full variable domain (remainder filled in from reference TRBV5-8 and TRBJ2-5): EAGVTQSPTHLIKTRGQQATLRCSPISGHTSVYWYQQALGLGLQFLLWYDEGEERNRGNFPPRFSGRQFPNYSSELNVNALELEDSALYLCASSLGRLLQETQYFGPGTRLLVL.

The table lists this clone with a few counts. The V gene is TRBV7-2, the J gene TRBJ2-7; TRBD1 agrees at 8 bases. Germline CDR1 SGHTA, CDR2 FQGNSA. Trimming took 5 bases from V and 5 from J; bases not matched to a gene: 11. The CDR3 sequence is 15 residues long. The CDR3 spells CASSRKTGASNEQYF. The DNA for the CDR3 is TGTGCCAGCAGCCGTAAGACAGGGGCCTCGAACGAGCAGTACTTC.

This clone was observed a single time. The CDR3 reads CAWSAGLWDEQYF. The DNA of the CDR3 is TGTGCCTGGAGTGCGGGGCTTTGGGACGAGCAGTACTTC. The V call is TRBV30, the J call TRBJ2-7; D tentatively reads TRBD1 or TRBD2 (5 bases each). The V gene lost 1 base and the J gene lost 5 bases, with 12 bases spanning the gap. CDR1 is GTSNPN and CDR2 is SVGIG in the germline V gene (reference sequence). There are 13 residues in the CDR3.

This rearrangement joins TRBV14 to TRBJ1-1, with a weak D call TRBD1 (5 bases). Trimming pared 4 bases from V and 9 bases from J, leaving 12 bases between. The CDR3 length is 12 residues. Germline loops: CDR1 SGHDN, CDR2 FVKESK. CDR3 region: CASSRDSSQAFF. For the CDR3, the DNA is TGTGCCAGCAGCCGCGACAGTAGCCAAGCTTTCTTT.

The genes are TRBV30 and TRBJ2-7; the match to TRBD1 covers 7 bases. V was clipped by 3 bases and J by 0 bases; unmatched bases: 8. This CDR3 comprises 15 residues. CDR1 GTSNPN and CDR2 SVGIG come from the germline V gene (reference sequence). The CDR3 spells CAWSPPDRDSYEQYF. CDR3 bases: TGTGCCTGGAGCCCACCCGACAGGGACTCCTACGAGCAGTACTTC.

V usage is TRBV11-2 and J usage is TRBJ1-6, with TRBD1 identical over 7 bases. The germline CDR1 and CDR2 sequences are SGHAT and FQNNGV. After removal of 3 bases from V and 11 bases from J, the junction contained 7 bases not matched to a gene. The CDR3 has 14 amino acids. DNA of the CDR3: TGTGCCAGCAGCTTTGACAGGGTGAATCCACCCCTCCACTTT. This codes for CASSFDRVNPPLHF.

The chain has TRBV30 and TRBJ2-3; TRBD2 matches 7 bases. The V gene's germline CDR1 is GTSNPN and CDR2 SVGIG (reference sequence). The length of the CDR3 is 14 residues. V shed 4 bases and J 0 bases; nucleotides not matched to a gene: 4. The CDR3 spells CAWKAGTSTDTQYF. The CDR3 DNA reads TGTGCCTGGAAAGCGGGAACTAGCACAGATACGCAGTATTTT.

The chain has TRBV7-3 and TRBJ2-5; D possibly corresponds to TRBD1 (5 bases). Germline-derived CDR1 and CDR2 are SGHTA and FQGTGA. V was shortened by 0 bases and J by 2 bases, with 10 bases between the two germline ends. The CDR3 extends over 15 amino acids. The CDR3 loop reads CASSLTGHQQETQYF. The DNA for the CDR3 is TGTGCCAGCAGCTTAACAGGACATCAACAAGAGACCCAGTACTTC.

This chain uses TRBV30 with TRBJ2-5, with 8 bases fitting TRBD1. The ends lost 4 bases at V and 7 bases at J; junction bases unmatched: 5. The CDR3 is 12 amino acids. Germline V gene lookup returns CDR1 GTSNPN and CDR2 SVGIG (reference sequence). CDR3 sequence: CAWKAGGATQYF. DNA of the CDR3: TGTGCCTGGAAGGCAGGGGGCGCGACCCAGTACTTC.

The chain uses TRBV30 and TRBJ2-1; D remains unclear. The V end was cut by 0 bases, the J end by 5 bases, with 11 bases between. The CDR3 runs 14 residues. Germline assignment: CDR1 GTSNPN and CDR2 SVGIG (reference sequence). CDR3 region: CAWSVSTFNNEQFF. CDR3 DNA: TGTGCCTGGAGTGTAAGCACCTTCAACAATGAGCAGTTCTTC.